A single sample is the source of the 14 T cell receptor beta chains below, sequenced in a study of cytomegalovirus exposure and HLA in healthy donors. PCR was performed using 60 Vbeta and 13 Jbeta primers. Data came from immunoSEQ multiplex PCR; TCRdb stores just in-frame clones and leaves some out. Among fewer than 200,000 clones, about 81% were seen once, and the ten largest hold around 1.9%. Sample: PBMCs. These receptors came from a woman aged 18-29 years in good health and CMV-seronegative.

The chain recombines TRBV7-9 with TRBJ1-4; TRBD1 matches at 7 bases. Per the germline V gene, CDR1 is SEHNR and CDR2 is FQNEAQ (reference sequence). This CDR3 contains 13 residues. V shed 4 bases and J 7 bases; nucleotides not matched to a gene: 3. The DNA of the CDR3 is TGTGCCAGCAGCTACAGGGGAGGTGAAAAACTGTTTTTT. Amino acids: CASSYRGGEKLFF. Using reference TRBV7-9 and TRBJ1-4 for the parts outside the CDR3, the full variable domain is DTGVSQNPRHKITKRGQNVTFRCDPISEHNRLYWYRQTLGQGPEFLTYFQNEAQLEKSRLLSDRFSAERPKGSFSTLEIQRTEQGDSAMYLCASSYRGGEKLFFGSGTQLSVL.

This clone was detected only once. The chain recombines TRBV6-1 with TRBJ1-6; no clear D gene. The V gene's germline CDR1 is MNHNS and CDR2 SASEGT. Trimming took 7 bases from V and 0 from J, leaving 10 bases between them. The CDR3 extends over 15 amino acids. The CDR3 nucleotides are TGTGCCAGCAATACATGGAGCTCCTATAATTCACCCCTCCACTTT. This translates into CASNTWSSYNSPLHF.

The chain carries TRBV19 and TRBJ1-5, with D uncertain. The CDR3 covers 12 residues. The V gene's germline CDR1 is LNHDA and CDR2 SQIVND (reference sequence). V was pared by 7 bases and J by 5 bases, with 9 bases between. As DNA, the CDR3 is TGTGCCAGTAACGAGAGATATCAGCCCCAGCATTTT. The encoded protein is CASNERYQPQHF.

The rearrangement joins TRBV28 to TRBJ2-1; D call uncertain. V shed 1 base and J shed 0 bases, with 10 bases lying between them. The CDR3 runs to 16 residues. Germline loops: CDR1 MDHEN, CDR2 SYDVKM. CDR3 region: CASSLFPRFSYNEQFF. The DNA of the CDR3 is TGTGCCAGCAGTTTATTCCCCCGGTTCTCCTACAATGAGCAGTTCTTC. The whole variable domain, filled in from reference TRBV28 and TRBJ2-1, reads DVKVTQSSRYLVKRTGEKVFLECVQDMDHENMFWYRQDPGLGLRLIYFSYDVKMKEKGDIPEGYSVSREKKERFSLILESASTNQTSMYLCASSLFPRFSYNEQFFGPGTRLTVL.

The table lists this clone with a count of one. The V gene is TRBV10-3, the J gene TRBJ2-1; TRBD2 agrees at 10 bases. Germline V gene sequence: CDR1 ENHRY, CDR2 SYGVKD. V was clipped by 0 bases and J by 3 bases; unmatched bases: 11. The CDR3 covers 19 residues. The CDR3 DNA sequence: TGTGCCATCAGTGAGTCGATAATATGGACTAGCGGATACTACAATGAGCAGTTCTTC. This translates into CAISESIIWTSGYYNEQFF.

The CDR3 sequence: CASSENGQPNTEAFF. The CDR3, as DNA: TGCGCCAGCAGTGAGAACGGACAGCCGAACACTGAAGCTTTCTTT. The V gene is TRBV10-1, the J gene TRBJ1-1, with D tentatively TRBD1 (6 bases). Trimming took 2 bases from V and 1 from J, leaving 11 bases between them. This CDR3 is built from 15 residues. CDR1 and CDR2 (germline): WNHNN, SYGVQD (reference sequence).

CDR3 loop: CASSQRTDYEQYF. CDR3 bases: TGCGCCAGCAGCCAACGGACAGATTACGAGCAGTACTTC. The rearrangement joins TRBV4-1 to TRBJ2-7; perhaps TRBD1 as D (6 bases). The CDR3 length is 13 residues. V was clipped by 2 bases and J by 4 bases, with 9 bases between them. CDR1 is MGHRA, CDR2 YSYEKL, per germline.

This clone was detected a few times. The J gene is TRBJ2-7, the V gene TRBV28; 7 nucleotides align to TRBD2. Germline CDR1 reads MDHEN; CDR2 reads SYDVKM. V lost 6 bases to trimming and J lost 0 bases; unmatched junction nucleotides: 8. This CDR3 has 15 amino acids. The CDR3 spells CASRFSGYSSYEQYF. The CDR3 DNA reads as TGTGCCAGCAGATTTAGCGGGTATTCCTCCTACGAGCAGTACTTC.

This chain joins TRBV11-2 and TRBJ1-1; 10 nucleotides match TRBD1. With 4 bases clipped from V and 7 bases from J, the junction kept 12 bases outside the gene matches. Germline-derived CDR1 and CDR2 are SGHAT and FQNNGV. The CDR3 covers 16 residues. The CDR3 loop reads CASSSRQGAPTLEAFF. CDR3 in DNA: TGTGCCAGCAGCTCCAGACAGGGGGCCCCAACACTTGAAGCTTTCTTT.

This chain connects TRBV5-1 to TRBJ2-7, with 9 nucleotides matching TRBD1. Losses at the gene ends were 3 bases for V and 0 bases for J; bases not matched to a gene: 4. This CDR3 spans 15 amino acids. CDR1 is SGHRS, CDR2 YFSETQ, per germline. DNA of the CDR3: TGCGCCAGCAGCTATGGGACAGGGAGCTCCTACGAGCAGTACTTC. Its translation: CASSYGTGSSYEQYF.

The V call is TRBV5-1, the J call TRBJ1-5, with a possible D match to TRBD1 (5 bases). The length of the CDR3 is 16 residues. CDR1 is SGHRS and CDR2 is YFSETQ in the germline V gene. V dropped 0 bases and J dropped 9 bases, with 19 bases sitting between them. CDR3 region: CASSLGPGLKGPPQHF. As DNA, the CDR3 is TGCGCCAGCAGCTTGGGCCCGGGACTCAAAGGGCCGCCCCAGCATTTT.

In nucleotides, the CDR3 is TGCGCCAGCAGCCTGGGCCTACCCTACCGCTCCTACGAGCAGTACTTC. Protein sequence: CASSLGLPYRSYEQYF. The chain carries TRBV5-1 and TRBJ2-7; no firm D call. The CDR3 totals 16 residues. Germline assignment: CDR1 SGHRS and CDR2 YFSETQ. The V and J ends lost 4 bases and 0 bases respectively, with 17 bases between them.

J is TRBJ1-5 and V is TRBV6-1; D gene unclear. V dropped 7 bases and J dropped 7 bases, with 14 bases sitting between them. CDR3 length: 13 residues. In germline, CDR1 is MNHNS, CDR2 SASEGT. CDR3 amino acids: CASNERVGQPQHF. The CDR3 region has the DNA TGTGCCAGCAACGAGCGGGTTGGGCAGCCCCAGCATTTT.

V is TRBV5-4 and J is TRBJ1-1; TRBD1 agrees at 7 bases. Trimming took 0 bases from V and 7 from J; bases not matched to a gene: 3. There are 13 residues in the CDR3. Germline CDR1 SGHNT, CDR2 YYREEE (reference sequence). The CDR3 DNA is TGTGCCAGCAGCTTGGCAGGGGGAGTTGAAGCTTTCTTT. Amino acids: CASSLAGGVEAFF.